The 8 T cell receptor beta chains below were found in one sample sequenced in a study of shared clonotypes between healthy human individuals. Assay: immunoSEQ multiplex PCR; the TCRdb copy retains only in-frame clones and omits some. The table lists about 680,000 clones, about three quarters of them singletons. The sequencing sample was made of memory CD4+ T cells sorted from blood. Stated subset: CD45RA-negative fraction. The origin of the receptors is a woman aged 25 to 45 in good health.

This clone was recorded a few times. This chain uses TRBV28 with TRBJ2-7; D unresolved. The ends were cut back, 10 bases at V and 6 bases at J, with 16 bases in the middle. CDR1 and CDR2 (germline): MDHEN, SYDVKM. The CDR3 is 12 residues long. Written as DNA, the CDR3 is TGTGCCACCCGCGGCGGCATACCCGAGCAGTACTTC. Translated: CATRGGIPEQYF.

The V and J genes are TRBV19 and TRBJ2-7, with 8 bases aligning to TRBD1. The CDR3 consists of 15 residues. With 2 bases clipped from V and 3 bases from J, the junction kept 6 bases outside the gene matches. Germline values: CDR1 LNHDA, CDR2 SQIVND (reference sequence). The CDR3 DNA reads TGTGCCAGTAGTATATACGGGACAGGAGACTACGAGCAGTACTTC. Translation: CASSIYGTGDYEQYF.

The chain recombines TRBV30 with TRBJ2-1, with a weak D call TRBD2 (5 bases). This CDR3 contains 13 residues. Germline CDR1 GTSNPN, CDR2 SVGIG (reference sequence). V was shortened by 2 bases and J by 7 bases, with 12 bases between the two germline ends. As DNA, the CDR3 is TGTGCCTGGAGTTCGAGCGGACCTAATGAGCAGTTCTTC. As protein: CAWSSSGPNEQFF.

A single count supports this clone. The V gene is TRBV5-1, the J gene TRBJ2-2, with D maybe TRBD1 (5 bases). This CDR3 comprises 14 residues. Deletions cut 2 bases from V and 4 bases from J, with 9 bases between. CDR1 SGHRS and CDR2 YFSETQ come from the germline V gene. The DNA of the CDR3 is TGCGCCAGCAGCTTAACAGGATCCACCGGGGAGCTGTTTTTT. It translates to CASSLTGSTGELFF. The complete variable domain, with remaining parts taken from reference TRBV5-1 and TRBJ2-2, reads KAGVTQTPRYLIKTRGQQVTLSCSPISGHRSVSWYQQTPGQGLQFLFEYFSETQRNKGNFPGRFSGRQFSNSRSEMNVSTLELGDSALYLCASSLTGSTGELFFGEGSRLTVL.

The chain carries TRBV20-1 and TRBJ1-5, with D unclear. Germline V gives CDR1 DFQATT, CDR2 SNEGSKA (reference sequence). The CDR3 runs 11 residues. Between the trimmed V and J ends, which lost 6 bases and 7 bases, there was a span of 10 bases. CDR3 in amino acids: CSAAQGQPQHF. CDR3 sequence (DNA): TGCAGTGCCGCCCAAGGCCAGCCCCAGCATTTT.

J is TRBJ1-2 and V is TRBV28, with TRBD1 identical over 7 bases. Germline CDR1 reads MDHEN; CDR2 reads SYDVKM. The CDR3 length is 12 residues. After removal of 6 bases from V and 7 bases from J, the junction contained 5 bases not matched to a gene. The CDR3 is CASRQTGTGYTF. The CDR3 bases are TGTGCCAGCAGACAGACAGGGACTGGCTACACCTTC.

This rearrangement joins TRBV5-1 to TRBJ1-2; TRBD1 matches 7 bases. V shed 3 bases and J 7 bases; nucleotides not matched to a gene: 12. The CDR3 consists of 15 residues. The germline V gene encodes CDR1 SGHRS and CDR2 YFSETQ. CDR3 sequence: CASSSPDRVEGGYTF. CDR3 bases: TGCGCCAGCAGCTCACCCGACAGGGTGGAGGGTGGCTACACCTTC.

This chain links TRBV6-6 with TRBJ1-5; D remains ambiguous. With 6 bases removed from V and 4 bases from J, the gap between germline ends came to 7 bases. Germline assignment: CDR1 MNHNY and CDR2 SVGAGI (reference sequence). The CDR3 consists of 12 residues. DNA for the CDR3: TGTGCCAGCAGAACAGAAAATCAGCCCCAGCATTTT. Protein product: CASRTENQPQHF.